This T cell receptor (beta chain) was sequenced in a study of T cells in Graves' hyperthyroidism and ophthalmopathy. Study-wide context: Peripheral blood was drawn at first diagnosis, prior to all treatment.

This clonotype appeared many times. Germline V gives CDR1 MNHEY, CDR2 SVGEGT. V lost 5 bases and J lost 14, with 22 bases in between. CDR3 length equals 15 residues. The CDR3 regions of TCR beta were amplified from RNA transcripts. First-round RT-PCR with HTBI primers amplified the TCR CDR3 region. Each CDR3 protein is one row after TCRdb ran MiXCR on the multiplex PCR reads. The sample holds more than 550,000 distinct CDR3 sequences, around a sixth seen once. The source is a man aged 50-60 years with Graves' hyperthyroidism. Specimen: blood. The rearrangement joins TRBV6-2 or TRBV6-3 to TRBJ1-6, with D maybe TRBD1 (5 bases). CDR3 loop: CASSLDSRRYKSLHF. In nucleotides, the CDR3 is TGTGCCAGCAGTCTCGACAGTCGCCGCTATAAATCCCTCCACTTT.